The 20 T cell receptor beta chains reported below all come from one sample, sequenced in a study of T cell responses to AZD1222 COVID-19 vaccine. Using immunoSEQ multiplex PCR, the repertoire was profiled, and TCRdb retains in-frame clones only, with some absent. The sample consists of tens of thousands of clones, roughly nine tenths of them appearing once. Sequenced material: peripheral blood, taken on day 0 of AZD1222 vaccination. All receptors come from an adult in good health.

DNA of the CDR3: TGTGCCAGCAGTGGGGGGGTCGGAAGCTCCTACAATGAGCAGTTCTTC. This encodes CASSGGVGSSYNEQFF. The chain uses TRBV2 and TRBJ2-1, with D possibly matching TRBD2 (6 bases). This CDR3 has 16 amino acids. V lost 4 bases and J 0 bases, leaving 13 bases between the germline ends. CDR1 is SNHLY and CDR2 is FYNNEI in the germline V gene.

J is TRBJ2-7 and V is TRBV6-6, with 10 positions matching TRBD1. Trimming removed 5 bases from V and 2 bases from J; junction bases left unmatched: 3. The CDR3 spans 14 residues. Germline CDR1 MNHNY, CDR2 SVGAGI (reference sequence). The CDR3 DNA reads TGTGCCAGCAGTCTGGGACAGGGGACCTACGAGCAGTACTTC. Protein product: CASSLGQGTYEQYF.

The chain has TRBV5-5 and TRBJ1-1, with a possible D match to TRBD1 (5 bases). This CDR3 is 13 amino acids long. Trimming cost V 0 bases and J 6 bases, with 9 bases left between them. The germline CDR1 and CDR2 sequences are SGHKS and YYEKEE (reference sequence). CDR3 residues: CASSLDWGAEAFF. Here the CDR3 DNA reads TGTGCCAGCAGCTTGGATTGGGGCGCTGAAGCTTTCTTT. Together with reference TRBV5-5 and TRBJ1-1, the CDR3 gives the full variable domain: DAGVTQSPTHLIKTRGQQVTLRCSPISGHKSVSWYQQVLGQGPQFIFQYYEKEERGRGNFPDRFSARQFPNYSSELNVNALLLGDSALYLCASSLDWGAEAFFGQGTRLTVV.

This chain connects TRBV19 to TRBJ2-2, with 9 bases matching TRBD1. Germline trimming cut 3 bases from V and 5 bases from J; bases unmatched to any gene: 4. This CDR3 is 15 amino acids long. The germline gives CDR1 LNHDA, CDR2 SQIVND (reference sequence). The CDR3 loop is CASSIRDRVTGELFF. The CDR3 DNA follows: TGTGCCAGTAGTATTCGGGACAGGGTGACCGGGGAGCTGTTTTTT.

The J gene is TRBJ1-5, the V gene TRBV18, with 9 bases matching TRBD1. CDR1 KGHSH and CDR2 LQKENI come from the germline V gene. The junction had 2 bases not matched to a gene; V was cut back by 0 bases and J by 5 bases. This CDR3 is built from 15 residues. The CDR3 DNA sequence: TGTGCCAGCTCACCACCGGGACAGGGAGATCAGCCCCAGCATTTT. It yields the protein CASSPPGQGDQPQHF.

V usage is TRBV19 and J usage is TRBJ1-1; 8 bases map to TRBD1. The V and J ends lost 4 bases and 1 base, in that order; junction bases with no gene match: 5. The CDR3 extends over 15 amino acids. Germline V gene sequence: CDR1 LNHDA, CDR2 SQIVND (reference sequence). The CDR3 coding sequence is TGTGCCAGTAGTACCTCCGGACAGGGGAACACTGAAGCTTTCTTT. Residues: CASSTSGQGNTEAFF.

The chain combines TRBV5-5 with TRBJ2-7; 8 nucleotides match TRBD1. Germline values: CDR1 SGHKS, CDR2 YYEKEE (reference sequence). The CDR3 sequence is 16 residues long. V lost 0 bases, J lost 0 bases, and 5 bases stayed unmatched. The CDR3 loop reads CASSLAGGAGSYEQYF. CDR3 coding DNA: TGTGCCAGCAGCTTGGCAGGGGGCGCGGGCTCCTACGAGCAGTACTTC.

This chain connects TRBV19 to TRBJ2-5, with a possible D match to TRBD2 (6 bases). Germline V gives CDR1 LNHDA, CDR2 SQIVND (reference sequence). CDR3 length equals 15 residues. Trimming pared 0 bases from V and 2 bases from J, leaving 10 bases between. The CDR3 region has the DNA TGTGCCAGTAGTATAGAGGGTGGAGGGCAAGAGACCCAGTACTTC. Protein: CASSIEGGGQETQYF.

The V call is TRBV20-1, the J call TRBJ1-2, with 7 bases matching TRBD1. J was trimmed by 4 bases and V by 3 bases; bases with no gene match: 5. The CDR3 has 13 amino acids. Germline CDR1 is DFQATT and CDR2 is SNEGSKA (reference sequence). CDR3 region: CSASLDRAYGYTF. CDR3 nucleotide sequence: TGCAGTGCTAGTCTCGACAGGGCCTATGGCTACACCTTC.

This rearrangement joins TRBV10-2 to TRBJ2-1; D unresolved. The V and J ends lost 6 bases and 12 bases respectively, with 12 bases between them. Germline V CDR1 and CDR2: WSHSY, SAAADI. The length of the CDR3 is 11 residues. The CDR3 here is CASRGSSGQFF. The CDR3 DNA follows: TGCGCCAGCAGGGGGTCTTCAGGGCAGTTCTTC.

The chain links TRBV19 to TRBJ1-2, with D possibly matching TRBD1 (5 bases). Germline CDR1 and CDR2: LNHDA and SQIVND (reference sequence). Trimming pared 3 bases from V and 2 bases from J, leaving 10 bases between. CDR3 size: 14 residues. The CDR3 region is CASSINTGNYGYTF. The DNA for the CDR3 is TGTGCCAGTAGTATTAATACAGGAAACTATGGCTACACCTTC. Looking up the rest from reference TRBV19 and TRBJ1-2 gives the full variable domain: DGGITQSPKYLFRKEGQNVTLSCEQNLNHDAMYWYRQDPGQGLRLIYYSQIVNDFQKGDIAEGYSVSREKKESFPLTVTSAQKNPTAFYLCASSINTGNYGYTFGSGTRLTVV.

CDR3 region: CASSGTSDSKGNQPQHF. DNA of the CDR3: TGTGCCAGCAGCGGAACCTCGGACAGCAAGGGGAATCAGCCCCAGCATTTT. The rearrangement joins TRBV7-2 to TRBJ1-5, with TRBD1 as a possible D gene (6 bases). Between the trimmed V and J ends, which lost 5 bases and 4 bases, there was a span of 21 bases. CDR3 length equals 17 residues. CDR1 is SGHTA, CDR2 FQGNSA, per germline.

The chain links TRBV30 to TRBJ2-2; 10 bases are shared with TRBD2. V shed 0 bases and J 4 bases; nucleotides not matched to a gene: 5. Per the germline V gene, CDR1 is GTSNPN and CDR2 is SVGIG (reference sequence). The CDR3 covers 16 residues. CDR3 sequence reads: CAWSVGLAGATGELFF. CDR3 sequence (DNA): TGTGCCTGGAGTGTAGGGCTAGCGGGGGCCACCGGGGAGCTGTTTTTT.

The chain is built from TRBV3-1 (or the pseudogene TRBV3-2) and TRBJ2-7, with 8 positions matching TRBD1. CDR1 LGHDT and CDR2 YNNKEL come from the germline V gene (reference sequence). J was trimmed by 5 bases and V by 0 bases; bases with no gene match: 6. CDR3 length: 15 amino acids. Here the CDR3 reads CASSQEPQGAHEQYF. CDR3 bases: TGTGCCAGCAGCCAAGAACCGCAGGGGGCCCACGAGCAGTACTTC.

V usage is TRBV20-1 and J usage is TRBJ1-5; D gene ambiguous. V lost 3 bases and J 10 bases, leaving 16 bases between the germline ends. The germline V gene has CDR1 DFQATT and CDR2 SNEGSKA (reference sequence). This CDR3 contains 13 residues. The CDR3 is CSASPDSSQPQHF. CDR3 nucleotide sequence: TGCAGTGCTAGTCCAGATTCCTCCCAACCCCAGCATTTT.

The chain combines TRBV6-5 with TRBJ1-3; D remains ambiguous. Trimming cost V 6 bases and J 4 bases, with 16 bases left between them. The CDR3 length is 15 residues. Germline V gene sequence: CDR1 MNHEY, CDR2 SVGAGI. CDR3 DNA sequence: TGTGCCAGCAGCCGGACCGTCGGAGTCGGAAACACCATATATTTT. Translating it yields CASSRTVGVGNTIYF.

This chain connects TRBV5-4 to TRBJ2-1, with 8 bases fitting TRBD2. Germline CDR1 SGHNT, CDR2 YYREEE (reference sequence). The CDR3 contains 17 residues. V lost 0 bases, J lost 2 bases, and 7 bases stayed unmatched. The CDR3 nucleotides are TGTGCCAGCAGCTTGGCTGGCGGGGGGTATGCCTACAATGAGCAGTTCTTC. Amino acid sequence: CASSLAGGGYAYNEQFF.

The chain couples TRBV5-6 to TRBJ2-7; a possible D gene is TRBD1 (5 bases). The V end lost 2 bases, the J end lost 2 bases, and 14 bases lay between the germline ends. The germline gives CDR1 SGHDT, CDR2 YYEEEE. The CDR3 has 15 residues. The CDR3 DNA reads TGTGCCAGCAGCTTCTCCCAGGGCAGGCCCTACGAGCAGTACTTC. Translation: CASSFSQGRPYEQYF.

The chain is built from TRBV28 and TRBJ1-4; 8 bases map to TRBD1. The CDR3 covers 16 residues. V gave up 5 bases and J gave up 1 base; unmatched junction bases: 6. Germline V lookup: CDR1 MDHEN, CDR2 SYDVKM. The CDR3 loop reads CASSLGGQGTNEKLFF. The CDR3 bases are TGTGCCAGCAGTCTTGGAGGACAGGGAACTAATGAAAAACTGTTTTTT. Looking up the rest from reference TRBV28 and TRBJ1-4 gives the full variable domain: DVKVTQSSRYLVKRTGEKVFLECVQDMDHENMFWYRQDPGLGLRLIYFSYDVKMKEKGDIPEGYSVSREKKERFSLILESASTNQTSMYLCASSLGGQGTNEKLFFGSGTQLSVL.

CDR3 loop: CASSQRFGQGRNEQFF. The CDR3 nucleotides read TGTGCCAGCAGCCAGAGGTTCGGACAGGGAAGGAATGAGCAGTTCTTC. The V and J genes are TRBV3-1 (or the pseudogene TRBV3-2) and TRBJ2-1; 8 bases match TRBD1. Germline CDR1 and CDR2: LGHDT and YNNKEL (reference sequence). The CDR3 has 16 residues. V lost 3 bases, J lost 7 bases, and 11 bases stayed unmatched.